This is a list of T cell receptor beta chains from one sample in a study of blood T cell repertoires in COVID-19. Generated by immunoSEQ multiplex PCR, the TCRdb table keeps only in-frame clones and is missing some. The repertoire holds 450,000 or so clones, with about 91% as singletons. Sequenced: peripheral blood. These receptors were obtained from a woman between 35 and 50 years old with COVID-19, enrolled during active disease. CDR3s include the opening cysteine and the closing phenylalanine or tryptophan. The D gene is left open where the match is weak. Where a row states a size, it is once, few, many or the class of an expanded clone; other rows omit it.

V,J,D,size,DNA,CDR3
TRBV14,TRBJ1-1,-,few,TGTGCCAGCAGCTTGGCACGGGGCACTGAAGCTTTCTTT,CASSLARGTEAFF
TRBV11-2,TRBJ2-1,TRBD1,once,TGTGCCAGCCGCAGGGGGATCAATGAGCAGTTCTTC,CASRRGINEQFF
TRBV28,TRBJ1-3,TRBD1,few,TGTGCCAGCAGTACCGGGACAGGGGTACGAAACACCATATATTTT,CASSTGTGVRNTIYF
TRBV20-1,TRBJ2-1,TRBD2,-,TGCAGTGCTAGTCCCCCCGGACTAGCGGGTTACAATGAGCAGTTCTTC,CSASPPGLAGYNEQFF
TRBV7-3,TRBJ1-1,-,-,TGTGCCAGCAGCCGTCGAGGTAACACTGAAGCTTTCTTT,CASSRRGNTEAFF
TRBV5-1,TRBJ1-5,-,-,TGCGCCAGCCCGGATAGTGGGGCGCGAAAAAAGTTCGATTGTAATTGTCAGCCCCAGCATTTT,CASPDSGARKKFDCNCQPQHF
TRBV18,TRBJ1-4,TRBD1,-,TGTGCCAGCTCACGACAGGGTGCAACTAATGAAAAACTGTTTTTT,CASSRQGATNEKLFF
TRBV19,TRBJ2-3,-,-,TGTGCCAGTAGTATCGGCCAGGGAACAGATACGCAGTATTTT,CASSIGQGTDTQYF
TRBV7-3,TRBJ2-2,TRBD2,-,TGTGCCAGCAGCCACGGACTAGCGGGAGCCGGGGAGCTGTTTTTT,CASSHGLAGAGELFF
TRBV28,TRBJ1-2,-,-,TGTGCCAGCAGTTTATTCATATCGGGGGGCTACACCTTC,CASSLFISGGYTF
TRBV28,TRBJ2-1,-,-,TGTGCCAGCAGTTTGCTCTCGGGAGTATGGCAGTTCTTC,CASSLLSGVWQFF
TRBV5-5,TRBJ2-3,-,-,TGTGCCAGCAGCTTATTGGAGGGGCGGTCCACAGATACGCAGTATTTT,CASSLLEGRSTDTQYF
TRBV28,TRBJ1-5,TRBD1,-,TGTGCCAGCAGCCTCACAGGGGGCTATCAGCCCCAGCATTTT,CASSLTGGYQPQHF
TRBV12-5,TRBJ2-1,-,-,TGTGCTAGTGGCCCCCGGAGGGGGCGCGGTGGCCACAATGAGCAGTTCTTC,CASGPRRGRGGHNEQFF
TRBV7-2,TRBJ2-2,TRBD1,-,TGTGCCAGCAGCTTAGACCCGGGACAGGAGAACACCGGGGAGCTGTTTTTT,CASSLDPGQENTGELFF
TRBV24-1,TRBJ1-5,-,-,TGTGCCACCAGTGATGTATTTAGCAATCAGCCCCAGCATTTT,CATSDVFSNQPQHF
TRBV28,TRBJ2-7,-,once,TGTGCCAGCAGTTTAGAGCCCACAGTCGCCTACGAGCAGTACTTC,CASSLEPTVAYEQYF
TRBV27,TRBJ2-3,TRBD2,once,TGTGCCAGCAGTTTATCTGGACTAGCGGGGCGTTATGGCACAGATACGCAGTATTTT,CASSLSGLAGRYGTDTQYF
TRBV5-1,TRBJ2-5,-,-,TGCGCCAGCAGCTTGGGGACAGCCCTCCTTGAGACCCAGTACTTC,CASSLGTALLETQYF
TRBV27,TRBJ1-1,TRBD1,-,TGTGCCAGCAGTTTAACAGGGGGCTCCGGAGCTTTCTTT,CASSLTGGSGAFF
TRBV11-2,TRBJ2-1,TRBD2,-,TGTGCCAGCAGCTTAGAGGCGGGAGTAATGAATGAGCAGTTCTTC,CASSLEAGVMNEQFF
TRBV20-1,TRBJ2-1,TRBD2,-,TGCAGTGCTAGTGCTAGCGGGAGTGGAAATGAGCAGTTCTTC,CSASASGSGNEQFF
TRBV6-4,TRBJ2-1,TRBD2,-,TGTGCCAGCAGTCGACTAGCGGGAGGCTACAATGAGCAGTTCTTC,CASSRLAGGYNEQFF
TRBV28,TRBJ1-4,-,-,TGTGCCAGCACCGGAGGGGGGGCAGGTGCTGAAAAACTGTTTTTT,CASTGGGAGAEKLFF
TRBV9,TRBJ2-1,TRBD2,once,TGTGCCAGCAGCACCCTAGCGGGAGGACTGAATGAGCAGTTCTTC,CASSTLAGGLNEQFF
TRBV7-2,TRBJ2-5,-,once,TGTGCCAGCAGCTTAGAGGCGGGAGAGACCCAGTACTTC,CASSLEAGETQYF
TRBV27,TRBJ1-4,TRBD1,-,TGTGCCAGCAGTCCCCTGACAGGGTACAATGAAAAACTGTTTTTT,CASSPLTGYNEKLFF
TRBV6-2/TRBV6-3,TRBJ1-2,-,-,TGTGCCAGCAGTTACGGCAGAACGCCCTATGGCTACACCTTC,CASSYGRTPYGYTF
TRBV9,TRBJ2-7,-,-,TGTGCCAGCAGCGCCTTCACAAGCGAGCAGTACTTC,CASSAFTSEQYF
TRBV27,TRBJ2-1,-,-,TGTGCCAGCACCGACGGGGGACCTTACAATGAGCAGTTCTTC,CASTDGGPYNEQFF
TRBV12-5,TRBJ1-2,-,-,TGTGCTAGTGGAGTTAGGGGGGGCTACACCTTC,CASGVRGGYTF
TRBV27,TRBJ1-5,TRBD1,-,TGTGCCAGCAGTTTGGAGGGGGCCCGGAATCAGCCCCAGCATTTT,CASSLEGARNQPQHF
TRBV7-3,TRBJ2-3,-,once,TGTGCCAGCAGCAGAGGACAGACGGGTACGCAGTATTTT,CASSRGQTGTQYF